The following is a T cell receptor beta chain sequence with its context. The antigen remains undetermined. This sample stems from a study of T cells in localized non-small cell lung cancer. The length of the CDR3 is 15 residues. Germline CDR1 SGHRS, CDR2 YFSETQ. V shed 4 bases, J shed 5 bases, and the junction held 9 bases outside the gene matches. Findings of the study overall: There were a median roughly 62 of the top 100 tumor clones appearing in adjacent lung. Uninvolved adjacent lung showed peak T cell clonality, exceeding tumor.

The table came from immunoSEQ multiplex PCR; TCRdb's copy has only in-frame clones and leaves some out. The table shows about 72,000 clones, with approximately 84% occurring only once. Source: peripheral blood, taken before any cancer treatment. The genes are TRBV5-1 and TRBJ2-1; 7 bases fit TRBD1. The receptor was isolated from a female donor over 55 with stage I lung adenocarcinoma. The DNA for the CDR3 is TGCGCCAGCAGCACGGCCGGGACAGAGAACAATGAGCAGTTCTTC. Translation: CASSTAGTENNEQFF.